Listed below are T cell receptor beta chains from one sample, sequenced in a study of blood T cell repertoires in COVID-19. Using immunoSEQ multiplex PCR, the repertoire was profiled, and TCRdb retains in-frame clones only, with some absent. Of 650,000 to 800,000 clones in the sample, 75% to 90% were seen once. Material for sequencing was peripheral blood. Receptors were obtained from a woman aged 18-29 years with acute or convalescent COVID-19. Both conserved end residues are part of each CDR3. A D gene is named only where the DNA matches it firmly. Expanded clones get a size class; other rows say once, few or many, or leave the size out.

CDR3nt: TGTGCCAGCAGTTACCGGGGGGGAACCTACAATGAGCAGTTCTTC; CDR3aa: CASSYRGGTYNEQFF; abundance: NA; v_gene: TRBV6-2/TRBV6-3; j_gene: TRBJ2-1; d_gene: TRBD2
CDR3nt: TGTGCCAGCAGCTTATTTACGAGCTTGAACACTGAAGCTTTCTTT; CDR3aa: CASSLFTSLNTEAFF; abundance: once; v_gene: TRBV7-8; j_gene: TRBJ1-1; d_gene: NA
CDR3nt: TGCGCCAGCAGCCTTTCGGGGACTGAAGCTTTCTTT; CDR3aa: CASSLSGTEAFF; abundance: NA; v_gene: TRBV4-1; j_gene: TRBJ1-1; d_gene: NA
CDR3nt: TGTGCCAGCAGCGTAGAGGGACTGCGCGGCTACACCTTC; CDR3aa: CASSVEGLRGYTF; abundance: NA; v_gene: TRBV9; j_gene: TRBJ1-2; d_gene: NA
CDR3nt: TGCAGCGTTGGGGGGCTCGAGCAGTTCTTC; CDR3aa: CSVGGLEQFF; abundance: NA; v_gene: TRBV29-1; j_gene: TRBJ2-1; d_gene: NA
CDR3nt: TGTGCCAGGAGACAGGTGCTTATCTACGAGCAGTACTTC; CDR3aa: CARRQVLIYEQYF; abundance: NA; v_gene: TRBV21-1; j_gene: TRBJ2-7; d_gene: NA
CDR3nt: TGCGCCAGCAGCGGGCAGGGGGCGGGTGACACTGAAGCTTTCTTT; CDR3aa: CASSGQGAGDTEAFF; abundance: NA; v_gene: TRBV4-1; j_gene: TRBJ1-1; d_gene: TRBD1
CDR3nt: TGCGCCAGCAGCCCTGGGGCGGGAAACTATGACTACACCTTC; CDR3aa: CASSPGAGNYDYTF; abundance: NA; v_gene: TRBV5-1; j_gene: TRBJ1-2; d_gene: NA
CDR3nt: TGTGCCAGCAGCTTAGTGGAGGGGGCAAGCACTGAAGCTTTCTTT; CDR3aa: CASSLVEGASTEAFF; abundance: NA; v_gene: TRBV13; j_gene: TRBJ1-1; d_gene: TRBD1
CDR3nt: TGTGCCAGCAGAATGGGGCAGAACGATCAGCCCCAGCATTTT; CDR3aa: CASRMGQNDQPQHF; abundance: NA; v_gene: TRBV2; j_gene: TRBJ1-5; d_gene: NA
CDR3nt: TGTGCCAGCAGCGTAGCAGCGGGGGGTTACGAGCAGTACTTC; CDR3aa: CASSVAAGGYEQYF; abundance: NA; v_gene: TRBV9; j_gene: TRBJ2-7; d_gene: TRBD2
CDR3nt: TGTGCCAGCAGCATGACAGCACTCTATGGCTACACCTTC; CDR3aa: CASSMTALYGYTF; abundance: NA; v_gene: TRBV11-2; j_gene: TRBJ1-2; d_gene: NA
CDR3nt: TGTGCCAGCAGCTTAGTGGGGGGAAGGACAGATACGCAGTATTTT; CDR3aa: CASSLVGGRTDTQYF; abundance: NA; v_gene: TRBV11-2; j_gene: TRBJ2-3; d_gene: NA
CDR3nt: TGTGCCAGCAGCTTGAACCCAGGCCGGGGTGAGCAGTTCTTC; CDR3aa: CASSLNPGRGEQFF; abundance: NA; v_gene: TRBV5-5; j_gene: TRBJ2-1; d_gene: NA
CDR3nt: TGCGCCAGCAGCTTACTAGCGGGGGGGACTTACAATGAGCAGTTCTTC; CDR3aa: CASSLLAGGTYNEQFF; abundance: NA; v_gene: TRBV5-1; j_gene: TRBJ2-1; d_gene: TRBD2
CDR3nt: TGTGCCAGCAGCCAAGGGGGTAGCGCCGAGACCCAGTACTTC; CDR3aa: CASSQGGSAETQYF; abundance: NA; v_gene: TRBV3-1/TRBV3-2; j_gene: TRBJ2-5; d_gene: NA
CDR3nt: TGTGCCACCAGCAGAGGCGGGGGCGCCGGCTATGGCTACACCTTC; CDR3aa: CATSRGGGAGYGYTF; abundance: NA; v_gene: TRBV15; j_gene: TRBJ1-2; d_gene: NA
CDR3nt: TGTGCCAGCAGTTCCCCCAAAGGGGTTTCGAAGTACGAGCAGTACTTC; CDR3aa: CASSSPKGVSKYEQYF; abundance: NA; v_gene: TRBV6-5; j_gene: TRBJ2-7; d_gene: NA
CDR3nt: TGTGCCAGCAGCTTTCGCTGGGACAGCCCAGACCTAAATAATTCACCCCTCCACTTT; CDR3aa: CASSFRWDSPDLNNSPLHF; abundance: NA; v_gene: TRBV7-8; j_gene: TRBJ1-6; d_gene: TRBD1
CDR3nt: TGTGCCAGCAGCTTAGTAGGGGGAGCGCCCCTCCACTTT; CDR3aa: CASSLVGGAPLHF; abundance: NA; v_gene: TRBV7-2; j_gene: TRBJ1-6; d_gene: NA
CDR3nt: TGTGCCAGCAGTTACTCACAGGGGACCGCTCGGGGCTACACCTTC; CDR3aa: CASSYSQGTARGYTF; abundance: NA; v_gene: TRBV6-2/TRBV6-3; j_gene: TRBJ1-2; d_gene: TRBD1
CDR3nt: TGTGCCTGGACGCGAGGTACAAACCAAGAGACCCAGTACTTC; CDR3aa: CAWTRGTNQETQYF; abundance: NA; v_gene: TRBV30; j_gene: TRBJ2-5; d_gene: NA
CDR3nt: TGTGCCAGCAACCCTTCGGGAGCGGGCCACCACAATGAGCAGTTCTTC; CDR3aa: CASNPSGAGHHNEQFF; abundance: NA; v_gene: TRBV2; j_gene: TRBJ2-1; d_gene: NA
CDR3nt: TGTGCCAGCAGTCGGGAAGGGGGCTGGAGGAACACCGGGGAGCTGTTTTTT; CDR3aa: CASSREGGWRNTGELFF; abundance: NA; v_gene: TRBV6-6; j_gene: TRBJ2-2; d_gene: TRBD1
CDR3nt: TGTGCCAGCAGTACCTCGACGGGCTCTGGAAACACCATATATTTT; CDR3aa: CASSTSTGSGNTIYF; abundance: NA; v_gene: TRBV6-5; j_gene: TRBJ1-3; d_gene: NA
CDR3nt: TGTGCCAGCAGCTTAGCGTACGGAGGCAATCAGCCCCAGCATTTT; CDR3aa: CASSLAYGGNQPQHF; abundance: NA; v_gene: TRBV7-6; j_gene: TRBJ1-5; d_gene: NA
CDR3nt: TGTGCCAGTAGTCCCAGGGGACTAGGCTATGGCTACACCTTC; CDR3aa: CASSPRGLGYGYTF; abundance: once; v_gene: TRBV19; j_gene: TRBJ1-2; d_gene: NA
CDR3nt: TGTGCCAGCAGAGGGGCCGCTGAAGCTTTCTTT; CDR3aa: CASRGAAEAFF; abundance: NA; v_gene: TRBV27; j_gene: TRBJ1-1; d_gene: NA